The rows below give T cell receptor beta chains drawn from one sample of a study of Graves' ophthalmopathy and Graves' hyperthyroidism. TCRdb reprocessed the multiplex PCR reads with MiXCR, giving one entry per CDR3 protein. Among around 40,000 distinct CDR3 sequences listed, under 65% were seen once. Sequenced: peripheral blood. The receptors shown here come from an adult man with Graves' ophthalmopathy. CDR3s include the opening cysteine and the closing phenylalanine or tryptophan. A D gene is named only where the DNA matches it firmly. The listing skips clone size in some rows; elsewhere it reads once, few, many or a size class.

size,D,J,V,DNA,CDR3
once,TRBD2,TRBJ2-1,TRBV24-1,TGTGCCACCAGTGACACACTAGCGGGGGGGCGGAACTACAATGAGCAGTTCTTC,CATSDTLAGGRNYNEQFF
many,TRBD1,TRBJ2-3,TRBV24-1,TGTGCCACCAGTGATTTCGGTGGGACAGGGAGCACAGATACGCAGTATTTT,CATSDFGGTGSTDTQYF
many,-,TRBJ2-3,TRBV15,TGTGCCACCAGCAGGGGTAGGGGGGGCGGGGTAGATACGCAGTATTTT,CATSRGRGGGVDTQYF
many,-,TRBJ2-1,TRBV6-2/TRBV6-3,TGTGCCAGCAGCCGTGGTCAGGCGGAGTACAATGAGCAGTTCTTC,CASSRGQAEYNEQFF
medium-sized,-,TRBJ1-1,TRBV20-1,TGCAGTGCTAGGGAGGTTGGAGCTTTCTTT,CSAREVGAFF
-,-,TRBJ2-7,TRBV20-1,TGCAGTGCTAGAGATCTCTCCGGGGTCCACGAGCAGTACTTC,CSARDLSGVHEQYF
-,TRBD2,TRBJ2-1,TRBV5-6,TGTGCCCCGAGCGGGGGAGATAGGAATGAGCAGTTCTTC,CAPSGGDRNEQFF
-,-,TRBJ2-7,TRBV25-1,TGTGCCAGCAGTGAATTGTCCGGGGCCCACTACGAGCAGTACTTC,CASSELSGAHYEQYF
medium-sized,TRBD1,TRBJ2-7,TRBV20-1,TGCAGTGCTGGACACAGGGGGGACTACGAGCAGTACTTC,CSAGHRGDYEQYF
many,-,TRBJ2-1,TRBV14,TGTGCCAGCAGCCCCTCCCTGGGGGCGACTTACAATGAGCAGTTCTTC,CASSPSLGATYNEQFF
many,TRBD1,TRBJ2-1,TRBV19,TGTGCCAGTAGTATCGGTGACAGGGCTGGCCATGAGCAGTTCTTC,CASSIGDRAGHEQFF
-,-,TRBJ2-1,TRBV15,TGTGCCACCAGCAGCTTAGGAAACAGGGCAGTCGGGGAGCAGTTCTTC,CATSSLGNRAVGEQFF
medium-sized,-,TRBJ2-1,TRBV20-1,TGCAGTGCTACCGGGAACGGGGTAAATGAGCAGTTCTTC,CSATGNGVNEQFF
-,TRBD2,TRBJ2-3,TRBV9,TGTGCCAGCAGCGTAGGAGGCGGGAGAGATACGCAGTATTTT,CASSVGGGRDTQYF